This passage covers 19 T cell receptor beta chains from one sample sequenced in a study of T cell responses to AZD1222 COVID-19 vaccine. The repertoire was sequenced with immunoSEQ multiplex PCR; TCRdb's copy has only in-frame clones and lacks some. Among 180,000 or so clones listed, 94% were seen once. The source material was peripheral blood, sampled on day 0 of AZD1222 vaccination. Source of these receptors: an adult in good health.

The chain combines TRBV5-8 with TRBJ1-1; weak D call: TRBD1 (5 bases). Between the trimmed V and J ends, which lost 1 base and 4 bases, there was a span of 11 bases. Germline CDR1 is SGHTS and CDR2 is YDEGEE. The CDR3 runs 14 residues. The CDR3 sequence is CASSLWRGTTEAFF. DNA of the CDR3: TGTGCCAGCAGCTTGTGGCGCGGGACCACTGAAGCTTTCTTT. Using reference TRBV5-8 and TRBJ1-1 for the parts outside the CDR3, the full variable domain is EAGVTQSPTHLIKTRGQQATLRCSPISGHTSVYWYQQALGLGLQFLLWYDEGEERNRGNFPPRFSGRQFPNYSSELNVNALELEDSALYLCASSLWRGTTEAFFGQGTRLTVV.

The V call is TRBV28, the J call TRBJ2-7; the D gene is possibly TRBD1 (7 bases). Trimming removed 5 bases at V and 2 bases at J, with 13 bases between. This CDR3 comprises 14 residues. CDR1 is MDHEN and CDR2 is SYDVKM in the germline V gene. The CDR3 DNA sequence: TGTGCCAGCAGTCTCTCAGGGGGGCCCTACGAGCAGTACTTC. It translates to CASSLSGGPYEQYF.

The gene calls are TRBV6-5 and TRBJ1-1; D is unclear. V was cut by 0 bases and J by 2 bases, with 7 bases left in between. CDR3 size: 14 residues. Looked up from germline, CDR1 is MNHEY and CDR2 is SVGAGI. As DNA, the CDR3 is TGTGCCAGCAGTTACTCGAGCCTAAACACTGAAGCTTTCTTT. As protein: CASSYSSLNTEAFF.

The genes are TRBV18 and TRBJ2-7; 10 positions agree with TRBD1. Trimming at V came to 3 bases and at J to 4 bases, leaving 6 bases not matched to a gene. The CDR3 loop spans 15 amino acids. The germline gives CDR1 KGHSH, CDR2 LQKENI. As DNA, the CDR3 is TGTGCCAGCTCACCCGGACAGGGGGGCTTGTACGAGCAGTACTTC. As protein: CASSPGQGGLYEQYF.

This clone has just a few counts. The chain carries TRBV9 and TRBJ1-1; 10 bases map to TRBD1. CDR1 and CDR2 (germline): SGDLS, YYNGEE. The CDR3 totals 16 residues. J was trimmed by 0 bases and V by 4 bases; bases with no gene match: 6. This CDR3 is CASSPGTGVMNTEAFF. The CDR3, as DNA: TGTGCCAGCAGCCCAGGGACAGGGGTCATGAACACTGAAGCTTTCTTT.

This clone was picked up one time. The chain is built from TRBV5-1 and TRBJ1-1, with 8 bases identical to TRBD1. V shed 2 bases, J shed 1 base, and the junction held 4 bases outside the gene matches. Germline V gives CDR1 SGHRS, CDR2 YFSETQ. The CDR3 contains 15 residues. The CDR3 DNA follows: TGCGCCAGCAGCTTACGGACAGGGAAGAACACTGAAGCTTTCTTT. This codes for CASSLRTGKNTEAFF.

The chain uses TRBV6-5 and TRBJ2-7; TRBD2 agrees at 11 bases. CDR1 MNHEY and CDR2 SVGAGI come from the germline V gene. The CDR3 totals 13 residues. The V segment lost 7 bases and the J segment 4 bases; nucleotides outside the gene matches: 3. CDR3 sequence reads: CASTLAGGYEQYF. CDR3 DNA: TGTGCCAGCACCCTAGCGGGAGGTTACGAGCAGTACTTC.

The chain carries TRBV11-2 and TRBJ2-1, with 12 bases that match TRBD2. CDR3 length equals 16 residues. CDR1 is SGHAT and CDR2 is FQNNGV in the germline V gene. J was trimmed by 4 bases and V by 5 bases; bases with no gene match: 6. CDR3 sequence reads: CASSPLTSGSYNEQFF. The CDR3 DNA reads as TGTGCCAGCAGCCCACTGACTAGCGGGAGTTACAATGAGCAGTTCTTC.

The DNA of the CDR3 is TGTGCCAGCACAGGCGCGGGAGATCAGCCCCAGCATTTT. Its translation: CASTGAGDQPQHF. The chain combines TRBV7-9 with TRBJ1-5, with no clear D. Between the trimmed V and J ends, which lost 7 bases and 5 bases, there was a span of 12 bases. The CDR3 is made up of 13 amino acids. Germline V lookup: CDR1 SEHNR, CDR2 FQNEAQ (reference sequence).

V is TRBV10-2 and J is TRBJ1-6; possible D gene TRBD1, 5 bases. The CDR3 is 11 amino acids. Trimming shortened V by 0 bases and J by 16 bases, and 7 bases separated the two germline ends. Germline assignment: CDR1 WSHSY and CDR2 SAAADI. The CDR3, as DNA: TGCGCCAGCAGTGAGTCGGGACTGCTCCACTTT. It codes for CASSESGLLHF.

Here the CDR3 reads CASSLPSLALTDTQYF. As DNA, the CDR3 is TGTGCCAGCAGCCTCCCGTCCCTAGCGTTGACAGATACGCAGTATTTT. This sequence joins TRBV5-5 and TRBJ2-3; weak D call: TRBD2 (6 bases). Germline V lookup: CDR1 SGHKS, CDR2 YYEKEE (reference sequence). V shed 4 bases and J shed 3 bases, with 18 bases lying between them. The CDR3 totals 16 residues.

The V and J genes are TRBV12-3 or TRBV12-4 and TRBJ1-2; D unresolved. The CDR3 extends over 13 amino acids. V lost 5 bases to trimming and J lost 2 bases, with 9 bases between them. Here the CDR3 DNA reads TGTGCCAGCAGTGCTAATCAGAACTATGGCTACACCTTC. Its protein product is CASSANQNYGYTF.

This rearrangement joins TRBV5-4 to TRBJ1-6; 7 positions match TRBD1. J lost 9 bases, V lost 2 bases, and 8 bases had no gene match. Germline CDR1 is SGHNT and CDR2 is YYREEE (reference sequence). The CDR3 extends over 15 amino acids. The CDR3: CASSLVDRAPSPLHF. The CDR3 region has the DNA TGTGCCAGCAGCTTAGTTGACAGGGCGCCTTCACCCCTCCACTTT. Full variable domain (remainder filled in from reference TRBV5-4 and TRBJ1-6): ETGVTQSPTHLIKTRGQQVTLRCSSQSGHNTVSWYQQALGQGPQFIFQYYREEENGRGNFPPRFSGLQFPNYSSELNVNALELDDSALYLCASSLVDRAPSPLHFGNGTRLTVT.

A single count supports this clone. The chain joins TRBV28 to TRBJ2-1; TRBD2 matches at 9 bases. V was pared by 6 bases and J by 7 bases, with 13 bases of the junction left unmatched. The germline V gene encodes CDR1 MDHEN and CDR2 SYDVKM. The CDR3 has 16 residues. The CDR3 region is CASSPDAAGGTNEQFF. Here the CDR3 DNA reads TGTGCCAGCAGCCCCGATGCAGCGGGAGGCACTAATGAGCAGTTCTTC.

V is TRBV27 and J is TRBJ2-7; D call uncertain. The length of the CDR3 is 13 residues. The ends were cut back, 2 bases at V and 3 bases at J, with 8 bases in the middle. Germline lookup yields CDR1 MNHEY and CDR2 SMNVEV (reference sequence). The DNA of the CDR3 is TGTGCCAGCAGTTTACTTCCGGTCTACGAGCAGTACTTC. Translation gives CASSLLPVYEQYF.

This rearrangement joins TRBV7-9 to TRBJ1-2; TRBD1 is a possible D gene (5 bases). Between the trimmed V and J ends, which lost 7 bases and 3 bases, there was a span of 12 bases. The germline V gene has CDR1 SEHNR and CDR2 FQNEAQ (reference sequence). The CDR3 runs to 13 residues. CDR3 nucleotide sequence: TGTGCCAGCAACTCCGGGACGGACTATGGCTACACCTTC. Protein product: CASNSGTDYGYTF.

The chain joins TRBV30 to TRBJ1-2; TRBD1 aligns across 8 bases. The CDR3 has 12 residues. Germline CDR1 and CDR2: GTSNPN and SVGIG (reference sequence). The ends lost 5 bases at V and 8 bases at J; junction bases unmatched: 7. In DNA form, the CDR3 reads TGTGCCTGGTCGTACAGGGGGTCGGGCTACACCTTC. Protein product: CAWSYRGSGYTF.

The chain combines TRBV19 with TRBJ2-1; 15 bases are shared with TRBD2. Germline assignment: CDR1 LNHDA and CDR2 SQIVND (reference sequence). The CDR3 loop spans 17 amino acids. The trim removed 5 bases at V and 5 bases at J, leaving 7 bases unmatched. CDR3 in DNA: TGTGCCAGTAGTCGGACTAGCGGGAGGGCCTTAAACAATGAGCAGTTCTTC. Amino acid sequence: CASSRTSGRALNNEQFF.

The chain uses TRBV5-1 and TRBJ1-3, with D maybe TRBD1 (6 bases). The CDR3 has 14 amino acids. Germline-derived CDR1 and CDR2 are SGHRS and YFSETQ. V was pared by 2 bases and J by 7 bases, with 13 bases between. The CDR3 loop is CASSLTGRENTIYF. DNA for the CDR3: TGCGCCAGCAGCTTAACAGGGAGAGAGAACACCATATATTTT.